Listed below are T cell receptor beta chains from one sample, sequenced in a study of post-analysis software for immune sequencing data. A single record per CDR3 protein comes from TCRdb applying MiXCR to the PCR reads. The table lists hundreds of thousands of distinct CDR3 sequences, about 60% of them singletons, with around 11% in the top ten. Specimen: blood. The receptors were sampled from a girl between 2 and 10 years old with multiple sclerosis. Both conserved end residues are part of each CDR3. D genes are given only for firm matches. Clone size, where shown, is once, few, many, or a class for clones that have expanded.

d_gene	j_gene	abundance	v_gene	CDR3nt	CDR3aa
TRBD2	TRBJ2-1	NA	TRBV29-1	TGCAGCGCGGGACTAGCGGGAGAGTTTGCGTTCTTC	CSAGLAGEFAFF
TRBD2	TRBJ2-1	NA	TRBV7-2	TGTGCCAGCAGCTTAGGACTAGCGGGAAGGGGATATGAGCAGTTCTTC	CASSLGLAGRGYEQFF
TRBD2	TRBJ2-5	NA	TRBV5-1	TGCGCCAGCAGCTTGGGCAGCGGGAGAGGGGAGGAGACCCAGTACTTC	CASSLGSGRGEETQYF
NA	TRBJ1-1	NA	TRBV7-9	TGTGCCAGCAGGGAGGAGAACACTGAAGCTTTCTTT	CASREENTEAFF
NA	TRBJ2-2	NA	TRBV6-2/TRBV6-3	TGTGCCAGCAGGAACACCGGGGAGCTGTTTTTT	CASRNTGELFF
TRBD1	TRBJ1-2	few	TRBV4-2	TGTGCCAGCAGCCAAGGGACAGGACCTACTAACTATGGCTACACCTTC	CASSQGTGPTNYGYTF
NA	TRBJ2-4	few	TRBV5-1	TGCGCCAGCAGCGCGGCCGGGACAAACATTCAGTACTTC	CASSAAGTNIQYF
NA	TRBJ2-1	NA	TRBV7-9	TGTGCCAGCAGTTCTCTAGCCACGGAGAACGGTCCTGAGCAGTTCTTC	CASSSLATENGPEQFF
TRBD2	TRBJ2-5	NA	TRBV7-9	TGTGCCAGCAGCCCTAGTTGGACTAGCGGGAGTCTGGAGACCCAGTACTTC	CASSPSWTSGSLETQYF
TRBD1	TRBJ1-1	NA	TRBV5-1	TGCGCCAGCAGCACTTCCACAGGGGGAGACACTGAAGCTTTCTTT	CASSTSTGGDTEAFF
NA	TRBJ2-7	few	TRBV29-1	TGCAGCGTTAGCAGTTGGGGAGCAACGGAGCAGTACTTC	CSVSSWGATEQYF
NA	TRBJ2-1	NA	TRBV5-1	TGCGCCAGCAGCTTGGAGGGCCAAAGCCGAGAGACCCAGTTCTTC	CASSLEGQSRETQFF
NA	TRBJ2-1	few	TRBV29-1	TGCAGTGTTCTTGGGGGAGGCACCACCTCAGAGCAGTTCTTC	CSVLGGGTTSEQFF
TRBD2	TRBJ2-5	NA	TRBV3-1	TGTGCCAGCAGCCAAGATTGGAGCGGGAGGGCCGAGACCCAGTACTTC	CASSQDWSGRAETQYF
NA	TRBJ2-7	NA	TRBV21-1	TGTGCCAGCAGCAAACGGACCCTCCTTCTCGGCGAGCAGTACTTC	CASSKRTLLLGEQYF
NA	TRBJ1-6	once	TRBV3-1	TGTGCCAGCAGCCTCAACGCAGGGAACTCACCCCTCCACTTT	CASSLNAGNSPLHF
NA	TRBJ2-1	NA	TRBV27	TGTGCCAGCAGTTTAACGGGTAAGGGCTACAATGAGCAGTTCTTC	CASSLTGKGYNEQFF
NA	TRBJ1-1	NA	TRBV7-8	TGTGCCAGCAGTCCCTGGTCGGCCACTGAAGCTTTCTTT	CASSPWSATEAFF
NA	TRBJ1-2	NA	TRBV5-1	TGCGCCAGCAGTTACGCGGACGGACCCGGCTACACCTTC	CASSYADGPGYTF
NA	TRBJ2-5	few	TRBV20-1	TGCAGTGCTCTTCGGGCAGGGGATTCTCAAGAGACCCAGTACTTC	CSALRAGDSQETQYF
NA	TRBJ1-1	NA	TRBV5-1	TGCGCCAGCAGCTTGGGGGAGGGGGAGGACACTGAAGCTTTCTTT	CASSLGEGEDTEAFF
NA	TRBJ1-2	NA	TRBV25-1	TGTGCCAGCAGTGGGCCCGGACAGTCATATGGCTACACCTTC	CASSGPGQSYGYTF
NA	TRBJ2-1	NA	TRBV5-1	TGCGCCAGCAGCTTGGGACAGGTTAGAACTGAGCAGTTCTTC	CASSLGQVRTEQFF
NA	TRBJ1-1	NA	TRBV12-3/TRBV12-4	TGTGCCAGCAGTTTATATCCGAACACTGAAGGTTTCTTT	CASSLYPNTEGFF
NA	TRBJ2-7	NA	TRBV29-1	TGCAGCGTACGCGGGCCCTCCTACGAGCAGTACTTC	CSVRGPSYEQYF
TRBD1	TRBJ1-1	NA	TRBV20-1	TGCAGTGCACCGGGACAGGGTGCGGAAGCTTTCTTT	CSAPGQGAEAFF
NA	TRBJ2-3	few	TRBV3-1	TGTGCCAGCAGCTCAAGGTTGGCTGATGGCACAGATACGCAGTATTTT	CASSSRLADGTDTQYF
NA	TRBJ2-1	NA	TRBV6-5	TGTGCCAGCACCTCCGGGACCTACCCCAATGAGCAGTTCTTC	CASTSGTYPNEQFF
TRBD2	TRBJ2-7	NA	TRBV4-1	TGCGCCAGCAGCCAACCAACTAGCGGAGTCTACGAGCAGTACTTC	CASSQPTSGVYEQYF
TRBD2	TRBJ2-7	NA	TRBV5-1	TGCGCCAGCAGCGATACAGCTGCGGGGGGCGAGCAGTACTTC	CASSDTAAGGEQYF
NA	TRBJ2-1	NA	TRBV7-9	TGTGCCAGCAGGCCGCCGGGACCAAGAAGCGGGTGGTACAATGAGCAGTTCTTC	CASRPPGPRSGWYNEQFF
NA	TRBJ2-3	NA	TRBV6-1	TGTGCCAGCAGTGTATCCTTCACAGATACGCAGTATTTT	CASSVSFTDTQYF
TRBD1	TRBJ1-1	once	TRBV12-3/TRBV12-4	TGTGCCAGCAGTTTACCGTTAGGGGGCGTTGAAGCTTTCTTT	CASSLPLGGVEAFF
NA	TRBJ2-5	NA	TRBV18	TGTGCCAGCTCACCAGGGGTCCCAGAGACCCAGTACTTC	CASSPGVPETQYF
TRBD1	TRBJ2-7	NA	TRBV5-6	TGTGCCAGCAGCTTGGAGGGGGCGGGCTACGAGCAGTACTTC	CASSLEGAGYEQYF
TRBD2	TRBJ2-3	NA	TRBV5-1	TGCGCCAGCAGTCCCGCTAGCGGGGGCACAGATACGCAGTATTTT	CASSPASGGTDTQYF
NA	TRBJ2-4	few	TRBV5-1	TGCGCCAGCAGCTCCCAGGGCGAAAACATTCAGTACTTC	CASSSQGENIQYF
NA	TRBJ1-4	NA	TRBV12-3/TRBV12-4	TGTGCCAGCAGTACTTTGGAAAAACTGTTTTTT	CASSTLEKLFF
NA	TRBJ2-5	NA	TRBV2	TGTGCCAGCAAGCAGGGCCAAGAGACCCAGTACTTC	CASKQGQETQYF
TRBD1	TRBJ2-3	NA	TRBV20-1	TGCAGTGTTCCCGGGACAGCTCACACAGATACGCAGTATTTT	CSVPGTAHTDTQYF
NA	TRBJ2-4	NA	TRBV27	TGTGCCAGCAGAGACAGCGGCACGGTCTTTCAGTACTTC	CASRDSGTVFQYF
NA	TRBJ1-4	NA	TRBV4-1	TGCGCCAGCAGCCAAAAGTTTCCAGTGAGGTTTGATGAAAAACTGTTTTTT	CASSQKFPVRFDEKLFF
TRBD2	TRBJ2-7	NA	TRBV5-1	TGCGCCAGCAGCGCGGGAGGCGGGGGTGTCTCTCACGAGCAGTACTTC	CASSAGGGGVSHEQYF
TRBD1	TRBJ2-3	few	TRBV20-1	TGCAGTGCTAGAGATGGAGACAGGGGTGAGGATACGCAGTATTTT	CSARDGDRGEDTQYF
NA	TRBJ2-1	once	TRBV5-1	TGCGCCAGCAGCTCCGGACAGACAGCCTACAATGAGCAGTTCTTC	CASSSGQTAYNEQFF
TRBD1	TRBJ2-1	NA	TRBV7-7	TGTGCTAGCACCGCCCTGGCCGTAGCAGGGGGTGAAGAGCAGTTCTTC	CASTALAVAGGEEQFF
TRBD1	TRBJ2-1	NA	TRBV9	TGTGCCAGCAGCGTAAAGGGACAGGGTGTTAATGAGCAGTTCTTC	CASSVKGQGVNEQFF
NA	TRBJ2-3	NA	TRBV10-3	TGTGCCACCTATAACACGAGGGGAGAGGGGACAGATACGCAGTATTTT	CATYNTRGEGTDTQYF
NA	TRBJ1-5	few	TRBV15	TGTGCCACCAGCAGAGAGGGGGCAGGTCTGAGGCCCCAGCATTTT	CATSREGAGLRPQHF
NA	TRBJ1-2	NA	TRBV4-3	TGCGCCAGCAGCCAAGATTTGGCAGAGCTGGGCTATGGCTACACCTTC	CASSQDLAELGYGYTF
NA	TRBJ1-5	NA	TRBV20-1	TGCAGTGCTAGAGATACTACAAGTTGGCAGCCCCAGCATTTT	CSARDTTSWQPQHF
NA	TRBJ2-5	NA	TRBV5-1	TGCGCCAGCAGCTTTCCGGGATTGGGGGAGACCCAGTACTTC	CASSFPGLGETQYF
NA	TRBJ1-5	NA	TRBV20-1	TGCAGTGCAATAGATACAGGATCGAATCAGCCCCAGCATTTT	CSAIDTGSNQPQHF
TRBD2	TRBJ2-5	once	TRBV2	TGTGCCGGCAGCGGGACTAGCGGGAGATACAAGGAGACCCAGTACTTC	CAGSGTSGRYKETQYF
TRBD2	TRBJ2-1	NA	TRBV29-1	TGCAGCGTTACCACTAGCGGAAGCTCTTACAATGAGCAGTTCTTC	CSVTTSGSSYNEQFF